Following are 2 T cell receptor beta chains from one sample sequenced in a study of cytomegalovirus exposure and HLA in healthy donors. PCR amplification relied on 60 Vbeta primers (plus 13 Jbeta primers). Clones were sequenced by immunoSEQ multiplex PCR, and TCRdb holds only the in-frame ones, with some missing. The sample consists of 150,000 to 200,000 clones, 78% of them appearing once. Material for sequencing was PBMCs. These receptors were taken from a woman in her 30s in good health and CMV-seropositive.

This sequence joins TRBV29-1 and TRBJ2-3; unclear D gene. The germline gives CDR1 SQVTM, CDR2 ANQGSEA. V lost 3 bases and J lost 2, with 3 bases in between. The CDR3 totals 11 residues. CDR3 protein: CSVDLTDTQYF. The CDR3 DNA reads TGCAGCGTTGACCTCACAGATACGCAGTATTTT.

The chain has TRBV2 and TRBJ2-3; D ambiguous. The CDR3 length is 14 residues. V lost 1 base to trimming and J lost 4 bases, with 9 bases between them. Germline CDR1 SNHLY, CDR2 FYNNEI. For the CDR3, the DNA is TGTGCCAGCAGTGAAGTGTCCGCGGCAGATACGCAGTATTTT. This encodes CASSEVSAADTQYF. Filled out from reference TRBV2 and TRBJ2-3, the complete variable domain reads EPEVTQTPSHQVTQMGQEVILRCVPISNHLYFYWYRQILGQKVEFLVSFYNNEISEKSEIFDDQFSVERPDGSNFTLKIRSTKLEDSAMYFCASSEVSAADTQYFGPGTRLTVL.